The rows below give T cell receptor beta chains drawn from one sample of a study of blood T cell repertoires in COVID-19. This table comes from immunoSEQ multiplex PCR, and its TCRdb copy is limited to in-frame clones, with some not included. This table holds approximately 74,000 clones, around 93% found once. Material: peripheral blood. The receptors derive from a woman aged 55 to 70 with active COVID-19. The CDR3 runs from the conserved cysteine through the conserved F or W. A D gene is named only where the DNA matches it firmly. Some rows mark clone size as missing; the rest say once, few, many or name a class of expanded clone.

V	J	size	D	DNA	CDR3
TRBV9	TRBJ2-7	NA	TRBD2	TGTGCCAGCAGCGTAGGCGGGAGCACCTACGAGCAGTACTTC	CASSVGGSTYEQYF
TRBV7-2	TRBJ1-6	NA	NA	TGTGCCAGCAGCTCGAGCTCCTATAATTCACCCCTCCACTTT	CASSSSSYNSPLHF
TRBV14	TRBJ1-1	once	TRBD1	TGTGCCAGCAGCCCCAGACAGGGCTTGCGAACTGAAGCTTTCTTT	CASSPRQGLRTEAFF
TRBV27	TRBJ2-2	NA	NA	TGTGCCAGCAGTTTATCGGGCAGCAACACCGGGGAGCTGTTTTTT	CASSLSGSNTGELFF
TRBV28	TRBJ1-5	NA	TRBD1	TGTGCCAGCAGAGGGACAGGGGGAAATCAGCCCCAGCATTTT	CASRGTGGNQPQHF
TRBV7-9	TRBJ1-2	NA	NA	TGTGCCAGCAGCCTCGGGTTCGGGTTTTGGGGCTACACCTTC	CASSLGFGFWGYTF
TRBV18	TRBJ1-1	once	NA	TGTGCCAGCTCACCATCGAAGGGACTTGGGAACACTGAAGCTTTCTTT	CASSPSKGLGNTEAFF
TRBV5-1	TRBJ2-1	NA	NA	TGCGCCAGCAGCTTACAGAGCAGCTCCTACAATGAGCAGTTCTTC	CASSLQSSSYNEQFF
TRBV5-6	TRBJ2-5	NA	NA	TGTGCCAGCAGGGCGGGACTCCAAGAGACCCAGTACTTC	CASRAGLQETQYF
TRBV13	TRBJ2-7	NA	TRBD2	TGTGCCAGCAGCAAGACTAGCGGGAGATCCTACGAGCAGTACTTC	CASSKTSGRSYEQYF
TRBV18	TRBJ2-7	NA	TRBD2	TGTGCCAGCTCACCGCCGGGACTAGCGGGATCGCTCTCCTACGAGCAGTACTTC	CASSPPGLAGSLSYEQYF
TRBV5-1	TRBJ2-2	NA	TRBD2	TGCGCCAGCAGCTGGGCTAGCGGGACCACCGGGGAGCTGTTTTTT	CASSWASGTTGELFF